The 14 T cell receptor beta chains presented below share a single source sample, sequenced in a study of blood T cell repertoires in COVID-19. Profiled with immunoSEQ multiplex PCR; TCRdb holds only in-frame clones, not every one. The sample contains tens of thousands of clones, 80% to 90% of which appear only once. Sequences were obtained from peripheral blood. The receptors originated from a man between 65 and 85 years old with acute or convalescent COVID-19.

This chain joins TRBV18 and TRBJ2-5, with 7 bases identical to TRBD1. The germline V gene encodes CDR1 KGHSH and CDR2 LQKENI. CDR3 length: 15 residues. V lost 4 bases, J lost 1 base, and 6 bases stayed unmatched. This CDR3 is CASSLIRDSQETQYF. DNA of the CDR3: TGTGCCAGCTCACTAATCCGGGACAGCCAAGAGACCCAGTACTTC.

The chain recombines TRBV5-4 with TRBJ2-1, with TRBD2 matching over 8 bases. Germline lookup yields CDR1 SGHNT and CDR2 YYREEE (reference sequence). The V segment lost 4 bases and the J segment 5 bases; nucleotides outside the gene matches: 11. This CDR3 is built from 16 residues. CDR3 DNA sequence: TGTGCCAGCAGCCTTATGGTAGCGGGGTATCACAATGAGCAGTTCTTC. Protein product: CASSLMVAGYHNEQFF.

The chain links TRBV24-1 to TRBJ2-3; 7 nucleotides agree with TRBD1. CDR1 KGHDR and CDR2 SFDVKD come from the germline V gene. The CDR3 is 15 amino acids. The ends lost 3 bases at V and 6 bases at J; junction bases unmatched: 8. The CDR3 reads CATSDRQGGRDTQYF. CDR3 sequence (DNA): TGTGCCACCAGTGATCGACAGGGTGGAAGGGATACGCAGTATTTT.

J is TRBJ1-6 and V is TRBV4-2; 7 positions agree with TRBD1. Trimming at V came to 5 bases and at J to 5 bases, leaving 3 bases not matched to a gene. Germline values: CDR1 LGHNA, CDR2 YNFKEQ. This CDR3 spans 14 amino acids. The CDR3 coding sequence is TGTGCCAGCAGCGTCGGGACAGATAATTCACCCCTCCACTTT. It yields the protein CASSVGTDNSPLHF.

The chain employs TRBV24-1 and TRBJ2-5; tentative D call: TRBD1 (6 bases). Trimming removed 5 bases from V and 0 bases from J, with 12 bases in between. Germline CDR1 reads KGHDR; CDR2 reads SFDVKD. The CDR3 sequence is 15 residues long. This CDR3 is CATSGATGHQETQYF. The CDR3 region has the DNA TGTGCCACCAGTGGTGCTACAGGGCACCAAGAGACCCAGTACTTC.

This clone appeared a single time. DNA for the CDR3: TGTGCCAGTACCTCAGAGGGTCTCGGCTCTGGGGCCAACGTCCTGACTTTC. Its protein product is CASTSEGLGSGANVLTF. This chain links TRBV19 with TRBJ2-6, with TRBD2 as a possible D gene (5 bases). Trimming took off 7 bases at V and 0 bases at J, with 16 bases between the two ends. The CDR3 runs 17 residues. Germline CDR1 is LNHDA and CDR2 is SQIVND (reference sequence). The full variable domain, completed using reference TRBV19 and TRBJ2-6, is DGGITQSPKYLFRKEGQNVTLSCEQNLNHDAMYWYRQDPGQGLRLIYYSQIVNDFQKGDIAEGYSVSREKKESFPLTVTSAQKNPTAFYLCASTSEGLGSGANVLTFGAGSRLTVL.

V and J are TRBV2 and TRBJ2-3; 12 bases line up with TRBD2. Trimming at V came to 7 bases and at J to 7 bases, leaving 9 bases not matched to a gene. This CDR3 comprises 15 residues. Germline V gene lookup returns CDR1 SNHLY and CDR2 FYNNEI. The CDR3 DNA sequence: TGTGCCAGCACTGAGACTAGCGGGAGTTCCCATACGCAGTATTTT. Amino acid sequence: CASTETSGSSHTQYF.

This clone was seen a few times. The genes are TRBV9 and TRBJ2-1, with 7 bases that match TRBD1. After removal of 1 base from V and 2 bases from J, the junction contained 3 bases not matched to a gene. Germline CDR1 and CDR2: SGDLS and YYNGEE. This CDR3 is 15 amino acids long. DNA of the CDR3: TGTGCCAGCAGCGTAACAGGGGAAGCCTACAATGAGCAGTTCTTC. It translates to CASSVTGEAYNEQFF.

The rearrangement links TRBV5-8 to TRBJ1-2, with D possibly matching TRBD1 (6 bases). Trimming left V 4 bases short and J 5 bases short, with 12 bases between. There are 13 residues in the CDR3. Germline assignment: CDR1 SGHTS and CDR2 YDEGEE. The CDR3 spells CASSRGGTYGYTF. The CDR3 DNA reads TGTGCCAGCAGCCGGGGGGGGACATATGGCTACACCTTC. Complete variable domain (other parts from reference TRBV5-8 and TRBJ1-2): EAGVTQSPTHLIKTRGQQATLRCSPISGHTSVYWYQQALGLGLQFLLWYDEGEERNRGNFPPRFSGRQFPNYSSELNVNALELEDSALYLCASSRGGTYGYTFGSGTRLTVV.

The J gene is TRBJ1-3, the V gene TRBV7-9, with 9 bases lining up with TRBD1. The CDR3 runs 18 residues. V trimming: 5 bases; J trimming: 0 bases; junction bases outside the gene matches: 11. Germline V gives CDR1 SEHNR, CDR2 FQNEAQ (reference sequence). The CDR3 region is CASSTPRLTGGSGNTIYF. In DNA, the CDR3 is TGTGCCAGCAGCACCCCCCGACTGACAGGGGGCTCTGGAAACACCATATATTTT. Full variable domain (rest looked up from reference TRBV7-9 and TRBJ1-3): DTGVSQNPRHKITKRGQNVTFRCDPISEHNRLYWYRQTLGQGPEFLTYFQNEAQLEKSRLLSDRFSAERPKGSFSTLEIQRTEQGDSAMYLCASSTPRLTGGSGNTIYFGEGSWLTVV.

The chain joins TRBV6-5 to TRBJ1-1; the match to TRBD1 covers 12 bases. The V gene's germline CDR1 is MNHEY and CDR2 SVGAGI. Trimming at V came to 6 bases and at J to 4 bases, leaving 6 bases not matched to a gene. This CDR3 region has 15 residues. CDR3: CASSPGTGGRTEAFF. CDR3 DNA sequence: TGTGCCAGCAGCCCAGGGACAGGGGGCCGCACTGAAGCTTTCTTT.

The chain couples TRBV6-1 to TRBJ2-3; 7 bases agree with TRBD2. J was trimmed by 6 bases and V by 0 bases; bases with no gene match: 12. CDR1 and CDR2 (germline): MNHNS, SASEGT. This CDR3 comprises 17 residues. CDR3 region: CASSEAGTGLPPDTQYF. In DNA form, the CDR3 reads TGTGCCAGCAGTGAAGCAGGCACGGGACTACCCCCCGATACGCAGTATTTT.

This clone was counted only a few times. As DNA, the CDR3 is TGTGCCACCAGCAGACTCTTATCTGGAAACACCATATATTTT. The encoded protein is CATSRLLSGNTIYF. The genes are TRBV15 and TRBJ1-3; no firm D call. The length of the CDR3 is 14 residues. Looked up from germline, CDR1 is LNHNV and CDR2 is YYDKDF (reference sequence). V was trimmed by 2 bases and J by 1 base, leaving 6 bases between them.

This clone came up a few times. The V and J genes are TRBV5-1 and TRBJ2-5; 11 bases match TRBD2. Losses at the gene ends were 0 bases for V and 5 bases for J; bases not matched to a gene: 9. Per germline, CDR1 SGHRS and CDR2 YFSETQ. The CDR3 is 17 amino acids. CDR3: CASSLAFTSGSGETQYF. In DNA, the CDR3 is TGCGCCAGCAGCTTGGCGTTTACTAGCGGGAGCGGGGAGACCCAGTACTTC.